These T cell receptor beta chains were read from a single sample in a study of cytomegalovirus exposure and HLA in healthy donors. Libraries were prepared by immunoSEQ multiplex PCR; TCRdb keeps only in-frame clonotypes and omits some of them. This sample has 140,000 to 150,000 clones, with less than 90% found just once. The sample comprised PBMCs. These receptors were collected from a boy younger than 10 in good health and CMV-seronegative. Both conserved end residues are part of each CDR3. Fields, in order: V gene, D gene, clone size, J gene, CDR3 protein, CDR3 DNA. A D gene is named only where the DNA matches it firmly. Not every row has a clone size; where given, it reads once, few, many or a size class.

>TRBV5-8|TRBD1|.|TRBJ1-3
CASSRRTGALSGNTIYF
TGTGCCAGCAGCCGGAGGACAGGAGCCCTCTCTGGAAACACCATATATTTT
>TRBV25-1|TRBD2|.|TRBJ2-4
CAVESGGAKNIQYF
TGTGCCGTCGAAAGCGGGGGAGCCAAAAACATTCAGTACTTC
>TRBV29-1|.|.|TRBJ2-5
CSALGGYQETQYF
TGCAGCGCCCTCGGCGGGTACCAAGAGACCCAGTACTTC
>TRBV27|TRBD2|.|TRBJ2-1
CATLAGGTYNEQFF
TGTGCCACTTTAGCGGGAGGAACCTACAATGAGCAGTTCTTC
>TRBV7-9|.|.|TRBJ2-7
CSSSPIRTRGSYEQYF
TGTTCCAGCAGCCCAATTAGGACGCGGGGCTCCTACGAGCAGTACTTC
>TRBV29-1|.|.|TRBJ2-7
CSVVNGEPYEQYF
TGCAGCGTTGTAAACGGAGAACCCTACGAGCAGTACTTC
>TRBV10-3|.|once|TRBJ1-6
CAISDAGDNSPLHF
TGTGCCATCAGTGATGCCGGGGATAATTCACCCCTCCACTTT
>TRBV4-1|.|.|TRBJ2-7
CASRQATSQGPYEQYF
TGCGCCAGCAGACAAGCAACCAGTCAGGGGCCCTACGAGCAGTACTTC
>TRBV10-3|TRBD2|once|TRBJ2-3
CAISESSSGPITDTQYF
TGTGCCATCAGTGAGTCTTCTAGCGGGCCAATCACAGATACGCAGTATTTT
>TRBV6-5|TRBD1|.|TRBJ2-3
CASRKTGGGGDTQYF
TGTGCCAGCAGGAAAACAGGGGGCGGGGGAGATACGCAGTATTTT
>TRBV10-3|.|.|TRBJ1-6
CAIRAGVNSPLHF
TGTGCCATCAGGGCAGGGGTTAATTCACCCCTCCACTTT
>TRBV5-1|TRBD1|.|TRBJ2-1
CASSPAGAGTGFGEQFF
TGCGCCAGCAGCCCGGCCGGCGCCGGGACAGGGTTCGGTGAGCAGTTCTTC
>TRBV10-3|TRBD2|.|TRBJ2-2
CAISELAANTGELFF
TGTGCCATCAGTGAGCTAGCGGCCAACACCGGGGAGCTGTTTTTT
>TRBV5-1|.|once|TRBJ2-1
CASSTPPHYSYNEQFF
TGCGCCAGCAGCACCCCGCCCCACTACTCCTACAATGAGCAGTTCTTC
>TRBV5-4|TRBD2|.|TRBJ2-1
CASSLGERGVYNEQFF
TGTGCCAGCAGCTTGGGGGAGCGGGGGGTCTACAATGAGCAGTTCTTC
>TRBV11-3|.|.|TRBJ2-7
CASSLDPGSYEQYF
TGTGCCAGCAGCTTAGATCCAGGCTCCTACGAGCAGTACTTC
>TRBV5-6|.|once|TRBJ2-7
CASSLALSSFYEQYF
TGTGCCAGCAGCTTGGCCCTTTCCTCCTTCTACGAGCAGTACTTC
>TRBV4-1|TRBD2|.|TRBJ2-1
CASSQGKTGTSGRGSYNEQFF
TGCGCCAGCAGCCAAGGAAAAACCGGGACTAGCGGGAGGGGCTCCTACAATGAGCAGTTCTTC